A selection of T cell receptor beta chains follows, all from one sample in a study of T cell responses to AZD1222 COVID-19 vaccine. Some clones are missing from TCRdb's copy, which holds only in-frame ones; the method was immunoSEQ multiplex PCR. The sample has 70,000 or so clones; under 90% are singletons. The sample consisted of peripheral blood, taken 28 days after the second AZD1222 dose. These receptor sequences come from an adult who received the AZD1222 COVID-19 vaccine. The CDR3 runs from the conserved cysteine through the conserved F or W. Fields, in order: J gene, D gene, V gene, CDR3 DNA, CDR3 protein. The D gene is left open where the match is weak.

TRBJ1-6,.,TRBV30,TGTGCCTGGAGTCGTGGTATAAGTGGCTCACCCCTCCACTTT,CAWSRGISGSPLHF
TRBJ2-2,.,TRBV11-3,TGTGCCAGCAGCTTGTTAAGGGACACCGGGGAGCTGTTTTTT,CASSLLRDTGELFF
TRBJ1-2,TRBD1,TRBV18,TGTGCCAGCTCACCCCGGGACAGGGTGGCTGGTGGCTACACCTTC,CASSPRDRVAGGYTF
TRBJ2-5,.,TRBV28,TGTGCCAGCAGGGCGTTTGAGACCCAGTACTTC,CASRAFETQYF
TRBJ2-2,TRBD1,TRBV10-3,TGTGCCATCAGTGCCCCGGGACAGGGAGAAGACGGGGAGCTGTTTTTT,CAISAPGQGEDGELFF
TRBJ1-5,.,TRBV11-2,TGTGCCAGCAGCGTTAGGGACCTCCGGGTGATAGGCCAGCATTTT,CASSVRDLRVIGQHF
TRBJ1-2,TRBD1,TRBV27,TGTGCCAGCAGTTTAACCGGGACAGGGTACACCTATGGCTACACCTTC,CASSLTGTGYTYGYTF
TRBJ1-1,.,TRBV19,TGTGCCAGTAGTATGCCCACCGTATCCACTGAAGCTTTCTTT,CASSMPTVSTEAFF
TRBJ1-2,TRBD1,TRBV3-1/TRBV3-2,TGTGCCAGCAGCCCCGGGACAGCCTATGGCTACACCTTC,CASSPGTAYGYTF
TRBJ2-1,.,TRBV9,TGTGCCAGCAGCAAGGGGGAGAAGCAGTTCTTC,CASSKGEKQFF
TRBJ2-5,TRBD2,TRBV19,TGTGCCAGTAGTATGGTGACTAGCGGGGGCGAAGAGACCCAGTACTTC,CASSMVTSGGEETQYF
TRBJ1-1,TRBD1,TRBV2,TGTGCCAGCAGTTGGGGACAGGATAGCGCTGAAGCTTTCTTT,CASSWGQDSAEAFF